This T cell receptor (beta chain) was retrieved from a study of response to subunit inactivated influenza vaccine. CDR3 length: 12 residues. Trimming stripped 6 bases from V and 6 bases from J, with 10 bases between. This clonotype was observed a single time. Its target is not known. This clone may be a read error of a much larger clone one base away. In TCRdb, the RT-PCR reads were re-called with MiXCR into one record per CDR3 protein. Of roughly 780,000 distinct CDR3 sequences in the sample, approximately 17% were seen once. Study-level findings and limits: Each seasonal influenza vaccination, the authors suggested, recruits few new T cells.

The genes are TRBV12-3 or TRBV12-4 and TRBJ2-3; D ambiguous. Sequenced here: PBMCs from blood, sampled roughly 5 days after vaccination. The origin of this receptor is a man in his fifties or sixties who received an inactivated influenza vaccine. This CDR3 reads CASSWTVDTQYF. The CDR3 coding sequence is TGTGCCAGCAGCTGGACGGTGGATACGCAGTATTTT.